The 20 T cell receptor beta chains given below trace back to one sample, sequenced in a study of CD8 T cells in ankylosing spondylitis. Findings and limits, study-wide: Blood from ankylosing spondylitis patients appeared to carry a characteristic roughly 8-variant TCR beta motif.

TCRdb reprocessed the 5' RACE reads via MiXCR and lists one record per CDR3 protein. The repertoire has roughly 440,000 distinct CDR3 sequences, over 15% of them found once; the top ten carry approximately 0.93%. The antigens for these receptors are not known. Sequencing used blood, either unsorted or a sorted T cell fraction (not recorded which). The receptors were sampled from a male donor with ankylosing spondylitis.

CDR3 sequence: CASSYGGSGSPGNTIYF. CDR3 sequence (DNA): TGCGCCAGCAGCTACGGAGGTTCAGGGAGTCCTGGAAACACCATATATTTT. The chain joins TRBV5-1 to TRBJ1-3; weak D call: TRBD1 (5 bases). V lost 3 bases and J 2 bases, leaving 18 bases between the germline ends. Per germline, CDR1 SGHRS and CDR2 YFSETQ. The CDR3 loop spans 17 amino acids.

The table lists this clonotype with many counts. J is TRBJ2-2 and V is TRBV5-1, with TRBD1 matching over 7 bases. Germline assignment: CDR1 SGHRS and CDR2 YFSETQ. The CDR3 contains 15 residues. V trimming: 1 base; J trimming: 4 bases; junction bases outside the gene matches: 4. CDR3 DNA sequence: TGCGCCAGCAGCTTGACAGGGGATACCACCGGGGAGCTGTTTTTT. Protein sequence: CASSLTGDTTGELFF.

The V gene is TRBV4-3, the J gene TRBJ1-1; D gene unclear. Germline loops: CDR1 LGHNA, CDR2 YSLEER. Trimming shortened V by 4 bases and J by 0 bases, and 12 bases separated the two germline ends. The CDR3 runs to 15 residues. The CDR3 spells CASSLVATMNTEAFF. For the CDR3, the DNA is TGCGCCAGCAGCCTTGTAGCGACAATGAACACTGAAGCTTTCTTT.

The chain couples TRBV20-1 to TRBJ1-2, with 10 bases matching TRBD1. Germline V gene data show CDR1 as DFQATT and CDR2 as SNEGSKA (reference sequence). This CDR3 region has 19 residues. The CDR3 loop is CRALPAGTGALPRNYGYTF. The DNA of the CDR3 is TGCAGAGCACTACCAGCCGGGACAGGGGCACTCCCGCGTAACTATGGCTACACCTTC.

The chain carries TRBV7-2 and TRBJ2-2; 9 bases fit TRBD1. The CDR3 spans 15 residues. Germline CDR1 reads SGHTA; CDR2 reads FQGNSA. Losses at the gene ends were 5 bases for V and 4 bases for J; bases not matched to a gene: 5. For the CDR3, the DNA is TGTGCCAGCAGCCAACAGGGGGCCAGCACCGGGGAGCTGTTTTTT. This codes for CASSQQGASTGELFF.

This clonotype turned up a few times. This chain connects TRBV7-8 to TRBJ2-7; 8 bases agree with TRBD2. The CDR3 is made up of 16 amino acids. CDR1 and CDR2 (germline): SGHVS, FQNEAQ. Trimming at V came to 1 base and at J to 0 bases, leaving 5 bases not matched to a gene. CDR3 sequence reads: CASSLGGSGDSYEQYF. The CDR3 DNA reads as TGTGCCAGCAGCTTAGGGGGTAGCGGGGACTCCTACGAGCAGTACTTC.

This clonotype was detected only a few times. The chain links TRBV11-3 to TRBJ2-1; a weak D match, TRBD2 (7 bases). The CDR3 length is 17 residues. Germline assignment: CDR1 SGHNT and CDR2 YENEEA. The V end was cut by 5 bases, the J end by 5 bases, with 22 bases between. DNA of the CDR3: TGTGCCAGCAGCCAAGGGGGTAAGCGGGACGTTAACAATGAGCAGTTCTTC. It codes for CASSQGGKRDVNNEQFF.

The CDR3 region has the DNA TGTGCCAGCAGCTTAGGAGCAGGGGCGAACACTGAAGCTTTCTTT. This translates into CASSLGAGANTEAFF. The chain employs TRBV7-9 and TRBJ1-1; D may be TRBD1 (6 bases). The CDR3 has 15 amino acids. Trimming left V 1 base short and J 1 base short, with 10 bases between. Germline CDR1 reads SEHNR; CDR2 reads FQNEAQ (reference sequence). Drawing the rest from reference TRBV7-9 and TRBJ1-1, the complete variable domain is DTGVSQNPRHKITKRGQNVTFRCDPISEHNRLYWYRQTLGQGPEFLTYFQNEAQLEKSRLLSDRFSAERPKGSFSTLEIQRTEQGDSAMYLCASSLGAGANTEAFFGQGTRLTVV.

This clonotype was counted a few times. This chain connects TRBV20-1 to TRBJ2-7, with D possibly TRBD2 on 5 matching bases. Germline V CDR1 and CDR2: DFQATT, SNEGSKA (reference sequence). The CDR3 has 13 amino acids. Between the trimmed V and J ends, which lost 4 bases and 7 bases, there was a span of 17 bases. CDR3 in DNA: TGCAGTGCTATCCTCGGGTCGTGGAGGGAGCAGTACTTC. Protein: CSAILGSWREQYF.

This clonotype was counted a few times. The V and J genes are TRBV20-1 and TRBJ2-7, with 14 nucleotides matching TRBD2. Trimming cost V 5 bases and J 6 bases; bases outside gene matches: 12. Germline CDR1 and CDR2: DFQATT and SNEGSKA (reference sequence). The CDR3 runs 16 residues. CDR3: CSALGLAGATSGEQYF. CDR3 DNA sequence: TGCAGTGCTCTGGGACTAGCGGGAGCCACCTCCGGCGAGCAGTACTTC.

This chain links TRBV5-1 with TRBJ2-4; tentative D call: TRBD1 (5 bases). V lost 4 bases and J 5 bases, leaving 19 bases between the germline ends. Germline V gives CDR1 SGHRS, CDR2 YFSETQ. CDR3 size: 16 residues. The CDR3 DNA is TGCGCCAGCAGCGCCCCCGGCAGGGCAGGTGAAAACATTCAGTACTTC. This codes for CASSAPGRAGENIQYF.

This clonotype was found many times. CDR3 nucleotides: TGCGCCAGCAGCCAAGGATTCGACAGAATAGATTACGAGCAGTACTTC. It encodes CASSQGFDRIDYEQYF. V is TRBV4-3 and J is TRBJ2-7; D perhaps matches TRBD1 (5 bases). This CDR3 contains 16 residues. Deletions cut 1 base from V and 4 bases from J, with 17 bases between. Looked up from germline, CDR1 is LGHNA and CDR2 is YSLEER.

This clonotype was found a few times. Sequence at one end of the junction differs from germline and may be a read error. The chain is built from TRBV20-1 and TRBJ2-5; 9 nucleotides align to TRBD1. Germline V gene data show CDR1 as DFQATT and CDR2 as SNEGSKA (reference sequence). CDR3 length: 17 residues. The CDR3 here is CCARDWETGGDQETQYF. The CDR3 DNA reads TGCTGTGCTAGAGATTGGGAGACAGGGGGGGACCAAGAGACCCAGTACTTC.

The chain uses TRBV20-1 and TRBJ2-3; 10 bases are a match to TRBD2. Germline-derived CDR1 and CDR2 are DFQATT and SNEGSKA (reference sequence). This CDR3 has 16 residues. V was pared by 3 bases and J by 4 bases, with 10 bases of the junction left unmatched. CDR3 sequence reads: CSARIGSGGEPDTQYF. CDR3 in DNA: TGCAGTGCTAGGATAGGAAGCGGGGGGGAACCAGATACGCAGTATTTT.

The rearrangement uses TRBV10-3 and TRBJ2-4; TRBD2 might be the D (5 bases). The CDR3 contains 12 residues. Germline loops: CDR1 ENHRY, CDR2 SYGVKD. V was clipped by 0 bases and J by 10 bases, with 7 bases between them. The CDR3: CAISESGAIQYF. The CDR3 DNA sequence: TGTGCCATCAGTGAGTCGGGAGCTATTCAGTACTTC.

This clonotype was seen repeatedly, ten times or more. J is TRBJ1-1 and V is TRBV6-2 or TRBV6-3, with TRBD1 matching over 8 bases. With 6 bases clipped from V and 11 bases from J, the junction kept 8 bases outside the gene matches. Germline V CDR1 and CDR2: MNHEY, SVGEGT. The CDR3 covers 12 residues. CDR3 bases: TGTGCCAGCAGCGACAGGGGACTGGCCGCTTTCTTT. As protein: CASSDRGLAAFF.

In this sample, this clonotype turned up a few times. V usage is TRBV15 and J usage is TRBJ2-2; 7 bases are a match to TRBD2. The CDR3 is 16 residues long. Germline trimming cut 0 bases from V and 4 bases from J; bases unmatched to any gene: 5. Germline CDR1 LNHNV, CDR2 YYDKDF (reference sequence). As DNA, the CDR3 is TGTGCCACCAGCAGAGATCGGGGGGTAGCCACCGGGGAGCTGTTTTTT. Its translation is CATSRDRGVATGELFF.

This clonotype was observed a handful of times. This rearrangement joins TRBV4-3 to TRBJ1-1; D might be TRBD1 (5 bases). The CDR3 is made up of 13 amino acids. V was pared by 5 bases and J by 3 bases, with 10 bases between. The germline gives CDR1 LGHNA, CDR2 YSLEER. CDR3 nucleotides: TGCGCCAGCAGCGTCCGGGGCTACACTGAAGCTTTCTTT. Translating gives CASSVRGYTEAFF.

The CDR3 sequence is CASSLGRETPLHF. The CDR3 DNA is TGTGCCAGCAGCTTAGGCAGGGAGACACCCCTCCACTTT. This rearrangement joins TRBV7-6 to TRBJ1-6, with D possibly TRBD1 on 5 matching bases. V dropped 1 base and J dropped 11 bases, with 9 bases sitting between them. This CDR3 has 13 residues. Per germline, CDR1 SGHVS and CDR2 FNYEAQ.

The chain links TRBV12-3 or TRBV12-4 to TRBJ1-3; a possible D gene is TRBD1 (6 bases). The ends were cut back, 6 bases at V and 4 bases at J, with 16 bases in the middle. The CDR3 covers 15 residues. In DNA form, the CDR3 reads TGTGCCAGCAGCATAGGGGGTTTGGGAGGAAACACCATATATTTT. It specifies CASSIGGLGGNTIYF.